This TCR beta chain is drawn from a study of cytomegalovirus exposure and HLA in healthy donors. Researchers ran the PCR with 60 Vbeta and 13 Jbeta primers. The method was immunoSEQ multiplex PCR; TCRdb's version includes in-frame clones alone and lacks a portion of them. The table has around 100,000 clones, approximately 81% seen once. Study-wide results and caveats: According to the study, roughly 160 TCR beta chains were cytomegalovirus-associated.

Regarding this clone: The antigen is undetermined.

This sequence was found in a female donor in good health and CMV-seropositive. The sequenced sample was PBMCs.

CDR3 loop: CASSLLTSGRGNEQFF. CDR3 DNA sequence: TGTGCCAGCAGCCTCCTAACTAGCGGGAGGGGGAATGAGCAGTTCTTC. V usage is TRBV7-6 and J usage is TRBJ2-1; 13 bases fit TRBD2. Germline CDR1 and CDR2: SGHVS and FNYEAQ. This CDR3 region has 16 residues. V shed 5 bases and J 7 bases; nucleotides not matched to a gene: 8.